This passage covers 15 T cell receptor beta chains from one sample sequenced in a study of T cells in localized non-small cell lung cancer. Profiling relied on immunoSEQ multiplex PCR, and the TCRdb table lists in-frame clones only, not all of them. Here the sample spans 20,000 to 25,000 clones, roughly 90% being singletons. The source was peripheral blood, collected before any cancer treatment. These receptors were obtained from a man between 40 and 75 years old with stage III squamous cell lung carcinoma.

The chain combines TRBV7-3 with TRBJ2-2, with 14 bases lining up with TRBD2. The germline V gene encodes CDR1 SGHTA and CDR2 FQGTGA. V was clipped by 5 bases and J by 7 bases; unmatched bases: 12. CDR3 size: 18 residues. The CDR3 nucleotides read TGTGCCAGCAGCAAAGGGACTAGCGGGAGAAGGTTGGGCGGGGAGCTGTTTTTT. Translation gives CASSKGTSGRRLGGELFF.

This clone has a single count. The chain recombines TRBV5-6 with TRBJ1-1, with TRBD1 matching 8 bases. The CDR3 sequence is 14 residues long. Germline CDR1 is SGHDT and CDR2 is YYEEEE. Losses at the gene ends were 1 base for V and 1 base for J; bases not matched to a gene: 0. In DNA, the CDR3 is TGTGCCAGCAGCTTGACAGGGGGGAACACTGAAGCTTTCTTT. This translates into CASSLTGGNTEAFF. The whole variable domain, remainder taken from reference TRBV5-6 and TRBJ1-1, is DAGVTQSPTHLIKTRGQQVTLRCSPKSGHDTVSWYQQALGQGPQFIFQYYEEEERQRGNFPDRFSGHQFPNYSSELNVNALLLGDSALYLCASSLTGGNTEAFFGQGTRLTVV.

CDR3 in amino acids: CASSFGTGGEQYF. In DNA, the CDR3 is TGTGCCAGCAGCTTTGGGACAGGGGGCGAGCAGTACTTC. The V gene is TRBV11-1, the J gene TRBJ2-7, with TRBD1 matching over 11 bases. V lost 3 bases to trimming and J lost 6 bases; unmatched junction nucleotides: 1. Germline V CDR1 and CDR2: SGHAT, FQDESV (reference sequence). CDR3 length equals 13 residues.

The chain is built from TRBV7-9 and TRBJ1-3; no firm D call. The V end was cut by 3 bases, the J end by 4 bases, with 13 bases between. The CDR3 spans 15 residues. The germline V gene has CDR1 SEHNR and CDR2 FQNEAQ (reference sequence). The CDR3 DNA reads TGTGCCAGCAGCTTGGCCGCCCAAAGGGGAAACACCATATATTTT. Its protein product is CASSLAAQRGNTIYF.

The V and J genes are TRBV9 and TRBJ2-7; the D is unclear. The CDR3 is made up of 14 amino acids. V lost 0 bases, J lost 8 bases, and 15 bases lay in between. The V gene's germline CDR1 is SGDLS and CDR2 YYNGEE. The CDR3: CASSVGGREWKQYF. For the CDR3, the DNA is TGTGCCAGCAGCGTAGGAGGACGAGAATGGAAGCAGTACTTC. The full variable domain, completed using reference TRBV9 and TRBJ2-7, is DSGVTQTPKHLITATGQRVTLRCSPRSGDLSVYWYQQSLDQGLQFLIQYYNGEERAKGNILERFSAQQFPDLHSELNLSSLELGDSALYFCASSVGGREWKQYFGPGTRLTVT.

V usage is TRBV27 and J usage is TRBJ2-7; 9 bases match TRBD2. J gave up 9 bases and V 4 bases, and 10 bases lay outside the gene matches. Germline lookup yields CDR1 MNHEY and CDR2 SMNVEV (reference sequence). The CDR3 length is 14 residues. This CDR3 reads CASSSLAGNHAQYF. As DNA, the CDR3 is TGTGCCAGCAGTTCTCTAGCGGGAAACCACGCGCAGTACTTC.

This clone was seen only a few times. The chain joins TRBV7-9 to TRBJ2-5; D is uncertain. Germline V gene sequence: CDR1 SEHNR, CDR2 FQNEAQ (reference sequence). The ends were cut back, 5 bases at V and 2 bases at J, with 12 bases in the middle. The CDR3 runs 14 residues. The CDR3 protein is CASSTYRNQETQYF. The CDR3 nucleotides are TGTGCCAGCAGCACCTACAGAAATCAAGAGACCCAGTACTTC.

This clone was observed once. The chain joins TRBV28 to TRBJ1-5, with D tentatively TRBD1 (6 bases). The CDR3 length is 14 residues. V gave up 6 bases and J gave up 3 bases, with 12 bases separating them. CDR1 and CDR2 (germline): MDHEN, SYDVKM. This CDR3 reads CASRTGPDNQPQHF. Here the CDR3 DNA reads TGTGCCAGCAGGACAGGTCCCGACAATCAGCCCCAGCATTTT.

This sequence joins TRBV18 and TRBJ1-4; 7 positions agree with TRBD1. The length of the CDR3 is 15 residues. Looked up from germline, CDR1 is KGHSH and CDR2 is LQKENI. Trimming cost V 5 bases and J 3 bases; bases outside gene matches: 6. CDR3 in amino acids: CASSVTGQPNEKLFF. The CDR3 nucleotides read TGTGCCAGCTCAGTAACGGGACAGCCTAATGAAAAACTGTTTTTT.

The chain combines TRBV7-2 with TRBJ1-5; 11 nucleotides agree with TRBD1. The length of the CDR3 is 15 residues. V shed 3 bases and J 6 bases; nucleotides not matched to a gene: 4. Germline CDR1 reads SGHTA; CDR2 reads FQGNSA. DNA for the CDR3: TGTGCCAGCAGCTTTGGGACAGGGGGAGGTCAGCCCCAGCATTTT. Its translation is CASSFGTGGGQPQHF.

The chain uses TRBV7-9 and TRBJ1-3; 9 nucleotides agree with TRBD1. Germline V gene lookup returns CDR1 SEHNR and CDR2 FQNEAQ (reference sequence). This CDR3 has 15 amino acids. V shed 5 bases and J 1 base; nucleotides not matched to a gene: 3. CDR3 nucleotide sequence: TGTGCCAGCAGCAAACAGGGGGCGTCTGGAAACACCATATATTTT. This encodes CASSKQGASGNTIYF.

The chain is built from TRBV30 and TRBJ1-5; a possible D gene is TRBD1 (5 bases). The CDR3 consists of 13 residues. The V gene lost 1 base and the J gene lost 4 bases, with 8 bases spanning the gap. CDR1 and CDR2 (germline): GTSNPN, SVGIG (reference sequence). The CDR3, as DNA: TGTGCCTGGAGTGCTTCAGGGAATCAGCCCCAGCATTTT. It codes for CAWSASGNQPQHF.

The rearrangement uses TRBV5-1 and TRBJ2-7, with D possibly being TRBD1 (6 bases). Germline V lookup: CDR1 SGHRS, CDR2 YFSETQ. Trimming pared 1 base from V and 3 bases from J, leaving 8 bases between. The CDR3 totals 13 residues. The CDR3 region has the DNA TGCGCCAGCAGCTTGACAGGGTACTACGAGCAGTACTTC. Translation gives CASSLTGYYEQYF.

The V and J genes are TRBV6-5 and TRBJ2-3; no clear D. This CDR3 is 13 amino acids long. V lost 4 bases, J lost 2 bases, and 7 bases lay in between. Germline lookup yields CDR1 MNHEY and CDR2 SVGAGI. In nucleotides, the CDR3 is TGTGCCAGCAGTTTAAGTTCCACAGATACGCAGTATTTT. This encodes CASSLSSTDTQYF.

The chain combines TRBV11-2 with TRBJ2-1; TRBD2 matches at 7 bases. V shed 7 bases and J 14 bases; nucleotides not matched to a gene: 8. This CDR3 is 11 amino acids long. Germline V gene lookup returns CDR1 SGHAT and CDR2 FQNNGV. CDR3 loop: CASTSGGEKFF. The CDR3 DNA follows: TGTGCCAGCACTTCGGGAGGAGAGAAGTTCTTC.